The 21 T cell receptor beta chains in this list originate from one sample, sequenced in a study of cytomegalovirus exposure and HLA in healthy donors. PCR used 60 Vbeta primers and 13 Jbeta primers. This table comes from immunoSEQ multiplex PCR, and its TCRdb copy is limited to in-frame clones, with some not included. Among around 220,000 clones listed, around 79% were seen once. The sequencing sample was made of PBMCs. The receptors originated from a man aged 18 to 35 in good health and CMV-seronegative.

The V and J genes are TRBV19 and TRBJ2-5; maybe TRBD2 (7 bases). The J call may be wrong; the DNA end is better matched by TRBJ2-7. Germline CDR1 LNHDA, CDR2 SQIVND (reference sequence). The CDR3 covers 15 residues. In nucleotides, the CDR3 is TGTGCCAGTAGTTCTCAAGGCGGGGGCGCGGACGAGCAGTACTTC. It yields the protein CASSSQGGGADEQYF.

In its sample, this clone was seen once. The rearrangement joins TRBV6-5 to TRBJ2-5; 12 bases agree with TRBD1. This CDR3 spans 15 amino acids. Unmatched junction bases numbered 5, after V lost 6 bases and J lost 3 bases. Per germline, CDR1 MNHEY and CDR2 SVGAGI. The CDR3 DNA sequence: TGTGCCAGCAGCGGGACAGGGGGCGGAGAAGAGACCCAGTACTTC. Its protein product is CASSGTGGGEETQYF.

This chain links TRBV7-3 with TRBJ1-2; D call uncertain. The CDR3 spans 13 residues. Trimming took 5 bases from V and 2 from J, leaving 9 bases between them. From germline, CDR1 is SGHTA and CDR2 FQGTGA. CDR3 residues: CASSLTENYGYTF. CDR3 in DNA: TGTGCCAGCAGCCTGACTGAGAACTATGGCTACACCTTC.

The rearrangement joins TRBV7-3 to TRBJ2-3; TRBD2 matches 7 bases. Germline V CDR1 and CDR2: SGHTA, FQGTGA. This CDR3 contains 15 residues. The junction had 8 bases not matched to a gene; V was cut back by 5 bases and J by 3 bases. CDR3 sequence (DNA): TGTGCCAGCAGCCTTAGGGAGGGTGTGACAGATACGCAGTATTTT. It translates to CASSLREGVTDTQYF.

The CDR3 reads CASRHRDSSYEQYF. CDR3 in DNA: TGTGCCAGCAGACACCGGGACAGCTCCTACGAGCAGTACTTC. This rearrangement joins TRBV6-5 to TRBJ2-7, with TRBD1 matching over 7 bases. V lost 6 bases, J lost 0 bases, and 5 bases stayed unmatched. This CDR3 region has 14 residues. Germline V gene lookup returns CDR1 MNHEY and CDR2 SVGAGI.

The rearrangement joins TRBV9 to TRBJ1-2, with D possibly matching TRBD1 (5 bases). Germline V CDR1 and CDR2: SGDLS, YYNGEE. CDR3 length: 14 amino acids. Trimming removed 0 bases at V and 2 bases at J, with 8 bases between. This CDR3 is CASSVESGNYGYTF. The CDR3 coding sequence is TGTGCCAGCAGCGTAGAGTCAGGGAACTATGGCTACACCTTC.

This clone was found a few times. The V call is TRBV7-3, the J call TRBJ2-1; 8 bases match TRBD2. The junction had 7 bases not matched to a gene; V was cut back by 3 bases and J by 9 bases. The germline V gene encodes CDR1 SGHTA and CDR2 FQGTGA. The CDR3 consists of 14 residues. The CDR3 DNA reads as TGTGCCAGCAGCTTCGGGGGGGGAACAAGTGAGCAGTTCTTC. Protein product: CASSFGGGTSEQFF.

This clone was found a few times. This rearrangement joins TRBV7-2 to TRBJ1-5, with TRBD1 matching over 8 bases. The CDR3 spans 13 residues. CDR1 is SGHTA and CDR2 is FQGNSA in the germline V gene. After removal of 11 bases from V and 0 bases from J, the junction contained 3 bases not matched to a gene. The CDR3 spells CAVGQGSNQPQHF. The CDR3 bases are TGTGCCGTAGGACAGGGTAGCAATCAGCCCCAGCATTTT. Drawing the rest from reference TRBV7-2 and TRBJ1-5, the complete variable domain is GAGVSQSPSNKVTEKGKDVELRCDPISGHTALYWYRQSLGQGLEFLIYFQGNSAPDKSGLPSDRFSAERTGGSVSTLTIQRTQQEDSAVYLCAVGQGSNQPQHFGDGTRLSIL.

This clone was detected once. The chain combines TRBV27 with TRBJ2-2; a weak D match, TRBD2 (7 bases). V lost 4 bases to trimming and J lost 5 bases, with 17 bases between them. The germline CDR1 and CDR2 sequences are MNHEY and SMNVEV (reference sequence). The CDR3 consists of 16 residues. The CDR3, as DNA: TGTGCCAGCAGTTGGGGGGGGCAGGGGATTACCGGGGAGCTGTTTTTT. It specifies CASSWGGQGITGELFF.

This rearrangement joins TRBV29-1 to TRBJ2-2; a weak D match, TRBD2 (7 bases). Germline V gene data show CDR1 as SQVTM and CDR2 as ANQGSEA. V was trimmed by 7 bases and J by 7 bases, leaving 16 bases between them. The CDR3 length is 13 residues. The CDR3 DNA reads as TGCAGCGCCCGAGGGGGGGCTGACGGGGAGCTGTTTTTT. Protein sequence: CSARGGADGELFF.

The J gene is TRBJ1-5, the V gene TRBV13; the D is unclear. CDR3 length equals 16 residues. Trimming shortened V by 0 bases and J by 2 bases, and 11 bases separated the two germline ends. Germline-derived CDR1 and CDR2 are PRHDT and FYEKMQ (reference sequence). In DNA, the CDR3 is TGTGCCAGCAGCTTAGGCCGAGTTAGTGGCAATCAGCCCCAGCATTTT. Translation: CASSLGRVSGNQPQHF.

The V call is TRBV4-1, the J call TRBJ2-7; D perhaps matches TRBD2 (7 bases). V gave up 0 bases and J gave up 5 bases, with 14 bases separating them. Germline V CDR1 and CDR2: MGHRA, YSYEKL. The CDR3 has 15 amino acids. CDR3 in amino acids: CASSQEEGGQNEQYF. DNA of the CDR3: TGCGCCAGCAGCCAAGAAGAGGGGGGGCAAAACGAGCAGTACTTC.

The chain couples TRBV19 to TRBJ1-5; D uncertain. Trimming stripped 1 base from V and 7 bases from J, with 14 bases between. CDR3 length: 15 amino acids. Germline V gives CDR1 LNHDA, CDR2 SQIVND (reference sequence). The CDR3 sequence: CASSIAHRGGQPQHF. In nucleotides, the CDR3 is TGTGCCAGTAGTATAGCTCACCGTGGTGGCCAGCCCCAGCATTTT.

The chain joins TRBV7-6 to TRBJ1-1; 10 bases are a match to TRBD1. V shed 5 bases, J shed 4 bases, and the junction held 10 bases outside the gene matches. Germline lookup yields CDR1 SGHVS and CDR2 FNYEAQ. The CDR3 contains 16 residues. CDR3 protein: CASSPRQGALATEAFF. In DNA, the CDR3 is TGTGCCAGCAGCCCCCGACAGGGGGCTTTAGCCACTGAAGCTTTCTTT.

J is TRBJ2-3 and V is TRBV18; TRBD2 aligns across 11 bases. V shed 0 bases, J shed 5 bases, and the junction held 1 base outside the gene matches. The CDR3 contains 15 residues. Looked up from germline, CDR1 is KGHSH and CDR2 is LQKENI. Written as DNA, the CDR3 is TGTGCCAGCTCACCACCCGGACTAGCGGGAGATACGCAGTATTTT. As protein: CASSPPGLAGDTQYF.

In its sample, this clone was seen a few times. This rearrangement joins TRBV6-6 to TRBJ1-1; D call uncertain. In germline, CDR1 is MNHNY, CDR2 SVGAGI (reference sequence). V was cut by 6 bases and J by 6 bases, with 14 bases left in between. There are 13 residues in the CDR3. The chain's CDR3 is CASSPGLDAEAFF. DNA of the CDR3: TGTGCCAGCAGCCCTGGACTGGACGCTGAAGCTTTCTTT.

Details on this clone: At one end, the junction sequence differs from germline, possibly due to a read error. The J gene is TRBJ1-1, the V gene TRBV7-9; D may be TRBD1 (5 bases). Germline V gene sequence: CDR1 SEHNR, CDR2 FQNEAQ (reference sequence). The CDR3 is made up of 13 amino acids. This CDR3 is CSSSPRGGAEAFF. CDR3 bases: TGTTCCAGCAGCCCAAGGGGAGGGGCTGAAGCTTTCTTT.

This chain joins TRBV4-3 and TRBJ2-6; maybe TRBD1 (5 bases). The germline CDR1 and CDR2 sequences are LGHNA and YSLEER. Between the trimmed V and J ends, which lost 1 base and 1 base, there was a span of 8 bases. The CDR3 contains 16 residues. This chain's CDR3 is CASSQGQGSGANVLTF. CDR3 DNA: TGCGCCAGCAGCCAAGGCCAGGGTTCTGGGGCCAACGTCCTGACTTTC.

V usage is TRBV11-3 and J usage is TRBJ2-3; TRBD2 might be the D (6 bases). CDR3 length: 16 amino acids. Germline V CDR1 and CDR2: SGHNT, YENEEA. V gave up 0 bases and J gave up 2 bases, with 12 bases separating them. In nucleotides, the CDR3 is TGTGCCAGCAGCTTAGAGGGTAGACTAGACACAGATACGCAGTATTTT. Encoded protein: CASSLEGRLDTDTQYF.

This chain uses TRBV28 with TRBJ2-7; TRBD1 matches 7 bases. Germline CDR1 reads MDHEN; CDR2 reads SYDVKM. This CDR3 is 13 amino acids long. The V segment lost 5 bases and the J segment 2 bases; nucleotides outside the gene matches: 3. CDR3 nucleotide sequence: TGTGCCAGCAGTATGGGACAGCCCTACGAGCAGTACTTC. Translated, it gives CASSMGQPYEQYF.

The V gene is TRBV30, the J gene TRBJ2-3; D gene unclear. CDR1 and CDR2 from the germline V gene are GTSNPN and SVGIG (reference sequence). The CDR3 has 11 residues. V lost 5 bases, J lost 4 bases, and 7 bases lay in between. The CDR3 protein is CAWDRADTQYF. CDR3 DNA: TGTGCCTGGGACCGGGCAGATACGCAGTATTTT.